The 6 T cell receptor beta chains below all came from one sample that was sequenced in a study of EBV T-cell therapy then PD-1 blockade in nasopharyngeal carcinoma. Measured with immunoSEQ multiplex PCR; TCRdb has only the in-frame clones, and not every one. The table lists about 22,000 clones, 82% of them singletons. No antigens are known for them. Stated treatment: AdE1-LMPpoly-expanded autologous EBV-specific T-cell therapy followed by anti-PD-1 nivolumab. Specimen: CD8+ T cells from blood, collected at day -245 from a patient whose treatment included autologous EBV-specific T cells and nivolumab. Receptors originate from a man between 35 and 55 years old with nasopharyngeal carcinoma.

V usage is TRBV7-6 and J usage is TRBJ1-6; D uncertain. Trimming removed 3 bases at V and 9 bases at J, with 9 bases between. The CDR3 length is 13 residues. In germline, CDR1 is SGHVS, CDR2 FNYEAQ. CDR3 amino acids: CASSLSTISPLHF. In DNA form, the CDR3 reads TGTGCCAGCAGCTTGAGCACAATTTCACCCCTCCACTTT.

V and J are TRBV6-2 or TRBV6-3 and TRBJ1-6; weak D call: TRBD1 (5 bases). Germline CDR1 MNHEY, CDR2 SVGEGT. The length of the CDR3 is 14 residues. Trimming cost V 5 bases and J 5 bases, with 10 bases left between them. CDR3 coding DNA: TGTGCCAGCAGTGGACAAGAGGATAATTCACCCCTCCACTTT. Its protein product is CASSGQEDNSPLHF.

This clone turned up a few times. The chain is built from TRBV7-2 and TRBJ1-2; D not certain. The V end lost 1 base, the J end lost 1 base, and 10 bases lay between the germline ends. The CDR3 runs to 15 residues. Germline CDR1 reads SGHTA; CDR2 reads FQGNSA. This CDR3 reads CASSLEWTVNYGYTF. The DNA for the CDR3 is TGTGCCAGCAGCTTAGAGTGGACGGTTAACTATGGCTACACCTTC.

V is TRBV24-1 and J is TRBJ1-5; TRBD1 aligns across 9 bases. The V and J ends lost 7 bases and 3 bases, in that order; junction bases with no gene match: 3. Germline V gene sequence: CDR1 KGHDR, CDR2 SFDVKD. The CDR3 runs 14 residues. CDR3 sequence reads: CATRDRGINQPQHF. The CDR3 nucleotides are TGTGCCACCAGGGACAGGGGAATCAATCAGCCCCAGCATTTT.

This clone was counted a single time. The chain couples TRBV13 to TRBJ2-3; D might be TRBD2 (6 bases). The germline V gene encodes CDR1 PRHDT and CDR2 FYEKMQ (reference sequence). V gave up 4 bases and J gave up 14 bases, with 16 bases separating them. The CDR3 has 12 amino acids. For the CDR3, the DNA is TGTGCCAGCAGCTCCGCTAGCGATAGGGGGTATTTT. Encoded protein: CASSSASDRGYF.

The rearrangement uses TRBV4-3 and TRBJ1-1, with a tentative D call TRBD1 (5 bases). The CDR3 loop spans 14 amino acids. V was shortened by 0 bases and J by 1 base, with 6 bases between the two germline ends. Germline CDR1 is LGHNA and CDR2 is YSLEER. In DNA, the CDR3 is TGCGCCAGCAGCCAAGAGGGGCGGAACACTGAAGCTTTCTTT. Translated, it gives CASSQEGRNTEAFF.